The next 8 T cell receptor beta chains were all read from a single sample in a study of blood T cell repertoires in COVID-19. Only in-frame clones appear in the TCRdb table, and some are missing; sequencing was by immunoSEQ multiplex PCR. This sample has 200,000 to 300,000 clones, with 86% found just once. Sequencing was performed on peripheral blood. All receptors come from a woman aged 25 to 39 who had recovered from COVID-19.

V usage is TRBV5-1 and J usage is TRBJ2-4, with D tentatively TRBD1 (6 bases). Germline-derived CDR1 and CDR2 are SGHRS and YFSETQ. This CDR3 has 14 amino acids. V was trimmed by 7 bases and J by 5 bases, leaving 16 bases between them. The CDR3 sequence: CASAGDLKENIQYF. The CDR3 bases are TGCGCCAGCGCAGGGGACCTAAAGGAAAACATTCAGTACTTC.

V is TRBV5-6 and J is TRBJ2-5; D remains ambiguous. The CDR3 extends over 14 amino acids. The germline V and J ends were trimmed by 0 bases and 4 bases, with 10 bases remaining between them. The germline CDR1 and CDR2 sequences are SGHDT and YYEEEE. CDR3 DNA sequence: TGTGCCAGCAGCTTGGGAGGTGGTGGAGAGACCCAGTACTTC. It translates to CASSLGGGGETQYF.

This clone was counted a single time. V usage is TRBV5-1 and J usage is TRBJ2-3, with TRBD1 matching 9 bases. Germline V lookup: CDR1 SGHRS, CDR2 YFSETQ. Germline trimming cut 2 bases from V and 8 bases from J; bases unmatched to any gene: 6. There are 14 residues in the CDR3. CDR3 region: CASSLQGAVSTQYF. The CDR3 nucleotides are TGCGCCAGCAGCTTACAGGGGGCAGTTAGTACGCAGTATTTT.

The chain couples TRBV4-2 to TRBJ2-3; 9 nucleotides match TRBD2. The germline V gene encodes CDR1 LGHNA and CDR2 YNFKEQ. J was trimmed by 5 bases and V by 0 bases; bases with no gene match: 9. The CDR3 is made up of 17 amino acids. The CDR3 protein is CASSQDVGGGAVDTQYF. CDR3 in DNA: TGTGCCAGCAGCCAAGATGTGGGCGGGGGGGCGGTAGATACGCAGTATTTT.

The V and J genes are TRBV4-1 and TRBJ1-3; perhaps TRBD1 as D (5 bases). CDR3 length equals 16 residues. CDR1 and CDR2 from the germline V gene are MGHRA and YSYEKL. Trimming took 0 bases from V and 8 from J, leaving 17 bases between them. The CDR3 bases are TGCGCCAGCAGCCAAGATTTTGGGAGCGGGGGATACACCATATATTTT. Translating gives CASSQDFGSGGYTIYF.

V usage is TRBV6-5 and J usage is TRBJ1-2; TRBD1 aligns across 7 bases. Germline values: CDR1 MNHEY, CDR2 SVGAGI. The CDR3 is 14 amino acids. V dropped 6 bases and J dropped 8; count of bases not matched to a gene: 12. The CDR3 loop is CASRPSHRGGGYTF. DNA for the CDR3: TGTGCCAGCAGACCCTCCCACAGGGGCGGGGGCTACACCTTC.

This chain uses TRBV2 with TRBJ2-1; 12 nucleotides align to TRBD1. This CDR3 is 15 amino acids long. V trimming: 5 bases; J trimming: 10 bases; junction bases outside the gene matches: 9. The germline CDR1 and CDR2 sequences are SNHLY and FYNNEI. In nucleotides, the CDR3 is TGTGCCAGCAGTACGGGACAGGGGGCAAGTAGGGAGCAGTTCTTC. Its translation is CASSTGQGASREQFF.

This chain connects TRBV4-2 to TRBJ2-7; D is uncertain. CDR1 is LGHNA and CDR2 is YNFKEQ in the germline V gene. V was clipped by 3 bases and J by 9 bases, with 9 bases between them. This CDR3 comprises 11 residues. The CDR3 bases are TGTGCCAGCAGCCATGGATCAGGGCAGTACTTC. The encoded protein is CASSHGSGQYF.